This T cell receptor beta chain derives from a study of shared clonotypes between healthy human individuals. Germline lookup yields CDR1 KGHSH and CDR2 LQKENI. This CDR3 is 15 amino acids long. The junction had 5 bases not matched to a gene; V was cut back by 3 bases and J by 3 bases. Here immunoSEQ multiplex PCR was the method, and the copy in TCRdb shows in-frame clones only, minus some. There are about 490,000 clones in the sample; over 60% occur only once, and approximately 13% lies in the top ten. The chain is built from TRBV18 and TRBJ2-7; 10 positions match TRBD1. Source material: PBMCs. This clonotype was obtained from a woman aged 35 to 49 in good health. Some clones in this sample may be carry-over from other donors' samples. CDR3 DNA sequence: TGTGCCAGCTCACCGGGGGGGACAGGGGACTACGAGCAGTACTTC. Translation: CASSPGGTGDYEQYF.